This T cell receptor beta chain was profiled in a study of graft-versus-host responses after intestinal transplantation. Turning to this clone: Its antigen is as yet unknown.

Clones were sequenced by immunoSEQ multiplex PCR, and TCRdb holds only the in-frame ones, with some missing. This sample has approximately 85,000 clones, with less than 95% found just once. The CDR3 has 14 residues. V was shortened by 1 base and J by 1 base, with 7 bases between the two germline ends. Per the germline V gene, CDR1 is GTSNPN and CDR2 is SVGIG (reference sequence). The TCR was taken from a human donor who was the organ donor for an intestinal transplant. Material: unstimulated CD8+ T cells sorted from spleen or lymph node cells, obtained before transplant. The chain carries TRBV30 and TRBJ2-2; D uncertain. The CDR3 coding sequence is TGTGCCTGGAGTGGGGGATTGAACACCGGGGAGCTGTTTTTT. Residues: CAWSGGLNTGELFF.